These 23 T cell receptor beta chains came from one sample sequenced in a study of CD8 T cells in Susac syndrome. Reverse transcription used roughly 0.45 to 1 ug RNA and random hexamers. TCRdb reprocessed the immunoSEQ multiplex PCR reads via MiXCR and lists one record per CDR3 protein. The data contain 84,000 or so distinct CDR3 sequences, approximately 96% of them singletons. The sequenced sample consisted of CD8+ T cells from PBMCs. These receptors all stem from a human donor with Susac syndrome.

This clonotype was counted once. The CDR3 protein is CASSLTLAGAVNEQFF. CDR3 coding DNA: TGTGCCAGCAGCTTAACCCTAGCGGGAGCAGTGAATGAGCAGTTCTTC. The chain couples TRBV7-6 to TRBJ2-1; 10 bases fit TRBD2. J was trimmed by 7 bases and V by 2 bases; bases with no gene match: 8. The CDR3 runs 16 residues. CDR1 SGHVS and CDR2 FNYEAQ come from the germline V gene.

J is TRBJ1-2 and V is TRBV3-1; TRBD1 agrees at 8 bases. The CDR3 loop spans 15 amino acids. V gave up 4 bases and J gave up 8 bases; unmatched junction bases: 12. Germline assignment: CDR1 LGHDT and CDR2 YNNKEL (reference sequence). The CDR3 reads CASSRIGQGRGGYTF. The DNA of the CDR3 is TGTGCCAGCAGCCGGATCGGACAGGGCAGAGGCGGCTACACCTTC.

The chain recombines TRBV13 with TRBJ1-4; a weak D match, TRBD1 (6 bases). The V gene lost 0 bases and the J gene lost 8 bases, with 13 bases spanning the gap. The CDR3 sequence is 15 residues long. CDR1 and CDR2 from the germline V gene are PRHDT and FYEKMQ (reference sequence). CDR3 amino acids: CASSLGRGGQEKLFF. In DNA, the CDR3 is TGTGCCAGCAGCTTAGGCAGGGGAGGACAAGAAAAACTGTTTTTT. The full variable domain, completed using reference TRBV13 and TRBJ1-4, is AAGVIQSPRHLIKEKRETATLKCYPIPRHDTVYWYQQGPGQDPQFLISFYEKMQSDKGSIPDRFSAQQFSDYHSELNMSSLELGDSALYFCASSLGRGGQEKLFFGSGTQLSVL.

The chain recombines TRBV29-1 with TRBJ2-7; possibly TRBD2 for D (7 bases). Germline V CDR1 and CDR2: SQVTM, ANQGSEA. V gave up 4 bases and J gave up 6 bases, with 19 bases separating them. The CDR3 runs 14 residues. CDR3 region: CSVVEQGGLGEQYV. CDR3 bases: TGCAGCGTTGTCGAACAGGGAGGGTTGGGCGAGCAGTACGTC.

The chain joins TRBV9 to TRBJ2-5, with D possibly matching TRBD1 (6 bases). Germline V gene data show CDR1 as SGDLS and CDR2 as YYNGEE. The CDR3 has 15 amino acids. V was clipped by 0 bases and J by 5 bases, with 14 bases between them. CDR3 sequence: CASSVEWGRSETQYF. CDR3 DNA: TGTGCCAGCAGCGTAGAATGGGGGCGATCGGAGACCCAGTACTTC.

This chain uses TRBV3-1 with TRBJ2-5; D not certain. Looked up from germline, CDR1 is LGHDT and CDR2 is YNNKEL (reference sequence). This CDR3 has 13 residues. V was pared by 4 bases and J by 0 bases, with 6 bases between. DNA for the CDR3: TGTGCCAGCAGCCCCAGGAACCAAGAGACCCAGTACTTC. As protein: CASSPRNQETQYF.

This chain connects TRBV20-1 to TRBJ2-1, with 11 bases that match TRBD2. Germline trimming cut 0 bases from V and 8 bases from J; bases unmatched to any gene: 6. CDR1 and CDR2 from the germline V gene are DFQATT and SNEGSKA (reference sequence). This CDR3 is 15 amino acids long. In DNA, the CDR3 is TGCAGTGCTAGAGATCGGGCTAGCGGGAGGCATGAGCAGTTCTTC. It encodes CSARDRASGRHEQFF.

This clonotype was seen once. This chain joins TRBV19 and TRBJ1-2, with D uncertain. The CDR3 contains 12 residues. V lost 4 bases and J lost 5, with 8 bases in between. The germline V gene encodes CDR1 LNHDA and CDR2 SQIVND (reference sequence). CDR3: CASSTNNYGYTF. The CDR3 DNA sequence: TGTGCCAGTAGTACCAATAATTATGGCTACACCTTC.

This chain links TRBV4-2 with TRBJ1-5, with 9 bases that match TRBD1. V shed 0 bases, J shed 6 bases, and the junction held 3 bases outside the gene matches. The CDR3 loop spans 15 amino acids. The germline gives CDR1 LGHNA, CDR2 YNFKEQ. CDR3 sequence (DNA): TGTGCCAGCAGCCAAGAAACAGGGGGCAGTCAGCCCCAGCATTTT. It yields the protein CASSQETGGSQPQHF.

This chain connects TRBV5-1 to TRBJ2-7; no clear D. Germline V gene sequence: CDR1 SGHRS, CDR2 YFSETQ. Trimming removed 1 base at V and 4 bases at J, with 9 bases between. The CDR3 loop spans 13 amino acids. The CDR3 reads CASSLLGRYEQYF. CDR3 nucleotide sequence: TGCGCCAGCAGCTTGCTGGGTAGATACGAGCAGTACTTC.

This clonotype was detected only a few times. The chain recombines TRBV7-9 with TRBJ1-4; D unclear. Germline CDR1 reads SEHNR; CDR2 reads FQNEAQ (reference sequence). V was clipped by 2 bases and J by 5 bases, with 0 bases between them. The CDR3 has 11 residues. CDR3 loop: CASSLNEKLFF. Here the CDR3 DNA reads TGTGCCAGCAGCTTAAATGAAAAACTGTTTTTT.

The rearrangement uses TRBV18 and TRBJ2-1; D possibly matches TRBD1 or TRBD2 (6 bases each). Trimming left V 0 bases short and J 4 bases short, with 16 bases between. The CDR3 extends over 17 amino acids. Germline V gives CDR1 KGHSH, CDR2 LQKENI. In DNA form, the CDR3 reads TGTGCCAGCTCACCACCGGGAGGTGACAGGATATACAATGAGCAGTTCTTC. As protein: CASSPPGGDRIYNEQFF.

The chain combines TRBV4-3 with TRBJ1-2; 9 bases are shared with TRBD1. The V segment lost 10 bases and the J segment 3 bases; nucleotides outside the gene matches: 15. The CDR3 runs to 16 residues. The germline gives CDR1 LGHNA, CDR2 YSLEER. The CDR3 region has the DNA TGCGCCACTCGTCCCGGGACAGGGACGGGGGACTATGGCTACACCTTC. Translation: CATRPGTGTGDYGYTF.

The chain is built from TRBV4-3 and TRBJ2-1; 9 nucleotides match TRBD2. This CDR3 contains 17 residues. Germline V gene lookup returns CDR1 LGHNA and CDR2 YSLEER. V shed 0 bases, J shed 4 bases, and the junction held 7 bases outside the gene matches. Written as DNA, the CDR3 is TGCGCCAGCAGCCAAGATCTAGCGGGGTACTCATACAATGAGCAGTTCTTC. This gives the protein CASSQDLAGYSYNEQFF.

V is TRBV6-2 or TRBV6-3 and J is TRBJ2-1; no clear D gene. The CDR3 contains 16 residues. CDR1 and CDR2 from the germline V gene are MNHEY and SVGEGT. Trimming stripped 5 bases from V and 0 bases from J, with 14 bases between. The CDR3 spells CASSHRSWSSYNEQFF. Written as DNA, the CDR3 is TGTGCCAGCAGTCACCGAAGCTGGAGCTCCTACAATGAGCAGTTCTTC.

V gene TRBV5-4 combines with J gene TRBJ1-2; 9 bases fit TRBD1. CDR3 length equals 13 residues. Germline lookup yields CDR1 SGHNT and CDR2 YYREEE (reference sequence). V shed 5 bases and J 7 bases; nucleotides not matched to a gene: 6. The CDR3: CASSYTGGLGYTF. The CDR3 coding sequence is TGTGCCAGCAGTTATACAGGGGGCCTTGGCTACACCTTC.

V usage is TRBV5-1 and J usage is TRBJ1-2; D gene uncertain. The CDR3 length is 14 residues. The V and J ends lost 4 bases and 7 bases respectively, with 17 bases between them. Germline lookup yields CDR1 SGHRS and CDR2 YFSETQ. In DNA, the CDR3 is TGCGCCAGCAGCCCCCCGTTTGGGCCCTCTGGCTACACCTTC. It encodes CASSPPFGPSGYTF.

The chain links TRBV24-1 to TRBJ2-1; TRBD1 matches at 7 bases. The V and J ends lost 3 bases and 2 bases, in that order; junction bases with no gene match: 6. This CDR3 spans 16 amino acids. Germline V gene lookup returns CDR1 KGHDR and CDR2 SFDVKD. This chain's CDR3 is CATSDRSGGTYNEQFF. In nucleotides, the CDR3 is TGTGCCACCAGTGATCGGTCAGGGGGTACCTACAATGAGCAGTTCTTC.

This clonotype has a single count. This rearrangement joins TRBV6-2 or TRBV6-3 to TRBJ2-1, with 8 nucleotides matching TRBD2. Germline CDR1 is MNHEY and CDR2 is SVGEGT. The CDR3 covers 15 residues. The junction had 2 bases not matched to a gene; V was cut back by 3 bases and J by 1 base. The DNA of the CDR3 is TGTGCCAGCAGTTATGCGGGAGGTTCCTACAATGAGCAGTTCTTC. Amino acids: CASSYAGGSYNEQFF.

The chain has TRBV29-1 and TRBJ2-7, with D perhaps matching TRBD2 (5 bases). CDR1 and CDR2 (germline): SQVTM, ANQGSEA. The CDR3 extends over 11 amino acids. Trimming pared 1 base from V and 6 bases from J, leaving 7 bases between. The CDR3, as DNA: TGCAGCGTTGAAGTTCGGGGCGAGCAGTACGTC. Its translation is CSVEVRGEQYV.

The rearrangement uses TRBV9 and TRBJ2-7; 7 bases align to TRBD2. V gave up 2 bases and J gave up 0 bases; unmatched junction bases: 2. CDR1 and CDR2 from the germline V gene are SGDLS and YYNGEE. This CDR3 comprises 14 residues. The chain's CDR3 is CASSVGGSSYEQYF. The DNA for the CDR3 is TGTGCCAGCAGCGTGGGAGGGAGCTCCTACGAGCAGTACTTC.

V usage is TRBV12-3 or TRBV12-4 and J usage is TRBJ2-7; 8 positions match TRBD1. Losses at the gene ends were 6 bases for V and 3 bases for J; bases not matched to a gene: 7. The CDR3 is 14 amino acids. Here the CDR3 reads CASRMKQGDYEQYV. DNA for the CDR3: TGTGCCAGCAGAATGAAACAGGGGGACTACGAGCAGTACGTC.

The CDR3 DNA sequence: TGTGCCTGGGACCAGAACACTGAAGCTTTCTTT. It yields the protein CAWDQNTEAFF. The V and J genes are TRBV30 and TRBJ1-1; D ambiguous. Per the germline V gene, CDR1 is GTSNPN and CDR2 is SVGIG (reference sequence). Trimming took 5 bases from V and 1 from J, leaving 5 bases between them. This CDR3 spans 11 amino acids.